These T cell receptor beta chains were read from a single sample in a study of cytomegalovirus exposure and HLA in healthy donors. Generated by immunoSEQ multiplex PCR, the TCRdb table keeps only in-frame clones and is missing some. The data show 110,000 to 150,000 clones, roughly three quarters seen once. Sequenced material: PBMCs. The receptors originated from a man in his sixties in good health and CMV-seronegative. Each CDR3 is given with its conserved first and last residue. The D gene is left open where the match is weak. Part of the rows lack a size; the others show once, few, many or a class for expanded clones.

j_call v_call d_call clone_size cdr3_nt cdr3_aa
TRBJ1-1 TRBV27 . . TGTGCCACCCGACAGGTGAACACTGAAGCTTTCTTT CATRQVNTEAFF
TRBJ2-1 TRBV29-1 . . TGCAGCGTTTTGAGGGAGGATGACAATGAGCAGTTCTTC CSVLREDDNEQFF
TRBJ2-1 TRBV30 TRBD1 . TGTGCCTCACAACAGGGGGATGAGCAGTTCTTC CASQQGDEQFF
TRBJ2-5 TRBV5-1 . once TGCGCCAGCAGCTTCCTGCCGGGGGAGACCCAGTACTTC CASSFLPGETQYF
TRBJ2-2 TRBV30 . . TGTGCCTGGAGTCAGGGTCGGCGTGCCGGGGAGCTGTTTTTT CAWSQGRRAGELFF
TRBJ2-7 TRBV6-6 TRBD2 . TGTGCCAGCAGTGCAGGACTAGGTAGCTACGAGCAGTACTTC CASSAGLGSYEQYF
TRBJ2-7 TRBV14 . . TGTGCCAGCAGCCACACAGTACGCGAGCAGTACTTC CASSHTVREQYF
TRBJ2-1 TRBV27 . . TGTGCCAGCAGTTCGGTGGAGGGCGGAGTCTACAATGAGCAGTTCTTC CASSSVEGGVYNEQFF
TRBJ1-5 TRBV4-3 . . TGCGCCAGCAGCCACAGTCTAGGGGAAGGCAATCAGCCCCAGCATTTT CASSHSLGEGNQPQHF
TRBJ1-2 TRBV19 . . TGTGCCAGTAGTGGGACTCGGGGGGCCGGAAACTATGGCTACACCTTC CASSGTRGAGNYGYTF
TRBJ2-5 TRBV5-5 TRBD2 . TGTGCCAGCAGCCATCCGAGCGGGAGTATAGACGGGGAGACCCAGTACTTC CASSHPSGSIDGETQYF
TRBJ2-7 TRBV9 TRBD1 . TGTGCCAGCAGCTTGGACAGGGGGCTCACCTACGAGCAGTACTTC CASSLDRGLTYEQYF
TRBJ2-3 TRBV18 . . TGTGCCACCGTGGGGCAGGGGGGATCCACAGATACGCAGTATTTT CATVGQGGSTDTQYF
TRBJ2-5 TRBV30 TRBD1 few TGTGCCTGGAGTGTAACGGGACAGGGGTTTTCAGAGACCCAGTACTTC CAWSVTGQGFSETQYF
TRBJ2-5 TRBV5-1 TRBD2 . TGCGCCAGCAGCTTGATACCGGCGGGAGGTGAGACCCAGTACTTC CASSLIPAGGETQYF
TRBJ2-3 TRBV28 TRBD2 . TGTGCCAGCGTATTGGGTGGCGGTTCCTGGCGGGAGAGCGGAGGGGTCTCCCCCACAGATACGCAGTATTTT CASVLGGGSWRESGGVSPTDTQYF
TRBJ1-5 TRBV27 TRBD1 . TGTGCCAGCAGTTTAGGGACAGGGGAACAGCCCCAGCATTTT CASSLGTGEQPQHF
TRBJ1-1 TRBV6-5 . . TGTGCCAGCTTGGGGTTGCGGGGGGGGAACACTGAAGCTTTCTTT CASLGLRGGNTEAFF